The 24 T cell receptor beta chains in this list originate from one sample, sequenced in a study of memory CD4+ T cells and cytomegalovirus serostatus. The assay was immunoSEQ multiplex PCR, and TCRdb's table has in-frame clones only and misses some. The data show around 62,000 clones, 75% to 80% seen once. The sort gate was single viable CD3+CD4+CD8-CD45RO+ cells for memory CD4+ T cells. The sequencing input was memory CD4+ T cells from blood. These receptors all come from an adult in good health and CMV-seropositive.

The gene calls are TRBV7-2 and TRBJ1-1; D remains unclear. V was trimmed by 5 bases and J by 7 bases, leaving 14 bases between them. The CDR3 has 13 amino acids. Germline V gives CDR1 SGHTA, CDR2 FQGNSA. CDR3 DNA: TGTGCCAGCAGCATATCTGCTAATAATGAAGCTTTCTTT. This gives the protein CASSISANNEAFF.

The chain uses TRBV14 and TRBJ2-5, with D hard to call. There are 11 residues in the CDR3. Looked up from germline, CDR1 is SGHDN and CDR2 is FVKESK. V gave up 5 bases and J gave up 5 bases, with 6 bases separating them. CDR3 coding DNA: TGTGCCAGCAGCTTTCACGAGACCCAGTACTTC. This encodes CASSFHETQYF.

The chain is built from TRBV21-1 and TRBJ1-2. TRBV21-1 is marked as a pseudogene. This CDR3 is built from 16 residues. The CDR3 sequence: CASSTLPGRRSLGYTF. The DNA for the CDR3 is TGTGCCAGCAGCACCCTTCCAGGGAGAAGAAGTCTAGGCTACACCTTC.

This chain connects TRBV4-1 to TRBJ2-7; D is unresolved. Germline V CDR1 and CDR2: MGHRA, YSYEKL. This CDR3 is 16 amino acids long. Trimming cost V 0 bases and J 0 bases, with 12 bases left between them. The CDR3 coding sequence is TGCGCCAGCAGCCAAGAAGACTTTCATAGCTCCTACGAGCAGTACTTC. Amino acids: CASSQEDFHSSYEQYF.

The chain is built from TRBV4-3 and TRBJ2-7, with 10 bases lining up with TRBD2. The CDR3 loop spans 17 amino acids. The ends lost 4 bases at V and 0 bases at J; junction bases unmatched: 9. Germline V gene data show CDR1 as LGHNA and CDR2 as YSLEER. The CDR3 protein is CASSPGLASSLSYEQYF. In DNA, the CDR3 is TGCGCCAGCAGCCCGGGACTAGCGAGCTCGCTCTCCTACGAGCAGTACTTC.

The J gene is TRBJ1-1, the V gene TRBV7-9; TRBD1 matches 10 bases. V dropped 1 base and J dropped 5; count of bases not matched to a gene: 7. This CDR3 has 16 residues. Germline assignment: CDR1 SEHNR and CDR2 FQNEAQ (reference sequence). CDR3 sequence (DNA): TGTGCCAGCAGCTTAGTGAGACAGGGGGCGCGTACTGAAGCTTTCTTT. As protein: CASSLVRQGARTEAFF. Together with reference TRBV7-9 and TRBJ1-1, the CDR3 gives the full variable domain: DTGVSQNPRHKITKRGQNVTFRCDPISEHNRLYWYRQTLGQGPEFLTYFQNEAQLEKSRLLSDRFSAERPKGSFSTLEIQRTEQGDSAMYLCASSLVRQGARTEAFFGQGTRLTVV.

The rearrangement links TRBV7-9 to TRBJ1-1; perhaps TRBD1 as D (6 bases). Trimming removed 1 base from V and 2 bases from J, with 11 bases in between. The CDR3 is made up of 15 amino acids. Germline-derived CDR1 and CDR2 are SEHNR and FQNEAQ (reference sequence). CDR3 bases: TGTGCCAGCAGCTTAGAGCAGGGGCGAAACACTGAAGCTTTCTTT. This encodes CASSLEQGRNTEAFF.

The chain combines TRBV7-9 with TRBJ1-2; D gene uncertain. Germline V gene sequence: CDR1 SEHNR, CDR2 FQNEAQ (reference sequence). The CDR3 has 11 amino acids. With 4 bases removed from V and 4 bases from J, the gap between germline ends came to 4 bases. The CDR3 DNA reads as TGTGCCAGCAGCTCGATCTATGGCTACACCTTC. Its protein product is CASSSIYGYTF.

This clone came up a few times. J is TRBJ2-3 and V is TRBV30; TRBD2 is a possible D gene (5 bases). Germline V gene data show CDR1 as GTSNPN and CDR2 as SVGIG (reference sequence). This CDR3 is 13 amino acids long. Trimming left V 4 bases short and J 2 bases short, with 10 bases between. CDR3 coding DNA: TGTGCCTGGATGGGTCGGGACACAGATACGCAGTATTTT. As protein: CAWMGRDTDTQYF. The full variable domain, completed using reference TRBV30 and TRBJ2-3, is SQTIHQWPATLVQPVGSPLSLECTVEGTSNPNLYWYRQAAGRGLQLLFYSVGIGQISSEVPQNLSASRPQDRQFILSSKKLLLSDSGFYLCAWMGRDTDTQYFGPGTRLTVL.

V is TRBV28 and J is TRBJ2-5; D perhaps matches TRBD1 (6 bases). Trimming stripped 2 bases from V and 5 bases from J, with 9 bases between. Per germline, CDR1 MDHEN and CDR2 SYDVKM. This CDR3 is built from 13 residues. The CDR3 region is CASSLRGWETQYF. The CDR3 bases are TGTGCCAGCAGTTTAAGGGGGTGGGAGACCCAGTACTTC.

This clone was seen a handful of times. The chain is built from TRBV11-2 and TRBJ1-1; a weak D match, TRBD1 (5 bases). The CDR3 length is 12 residues. Trimming stripped 5 bases from V and 12 bases from J, with 16 bases between. In germline, CDR1 is SGHAT, CDR2 FQNNGV. The chain's CDR3 is CASSPRWGGTFF. The CDR3 coding sequence is TGTGCCAGCAGCCCCCGTTGGGGGGGAACTTTCTTT.

The rearrangement uses TRBV29-1 and TRBJ1-1, with 9 bases matching TRBD1. The CDR3 has 16 residues. With V trimmed by 0 bases and J by 1 base, 6 bases remained unmatched. Germline CDR1 SQVTM, CDR2 ANQGSEA. Here the CDR3 DNA reads TGCAGCGTTGAAGAAGTGGGGACAGGGCCGAACACTGAAGCTTTCTTT. Encoded protein: CSVEEVGTGPNTEAFF.

The chain links TRBV7-3 to TRBJ2-2, with 9 positions matching TRBD2. The germline CDR1 and CDR2 sequences are SGHTA and FQGTGA. J lost 1 base, V lost 4 bases, and 4 bases had no gene match. This CDR3 has 16 residues. The CDR3 here is CASSSRLAVNTGELFF. The CDR3, as DNA: TGTGCCAGCAGCTCCCGACTAGCGGTGAACACCGGGGAGCTGTTTTTT.

The gene calls are TRBV5-1 and TRBJ2-1; 12 positions agree with TRBD2. This CDR3 region has 18 residues. Germline V lookup: CDR1 SGHRS, CDR2 YFSETQ. The trim removed 10 bases at V and 9 bases at J, leaving 23 bases unmatched. CDR3 nucleotides: TGCGCCTCAGCCCGTTCTAAATCTAGCGGGAGGGCCGGTCTTGAGCAGTTCTTC. It translates to CASARSKSSGRAGLEQFF. Drawing the rest from reference TRBV5-1 and TRBJ2-1, the complete variable domain is KAGVTQTPRYLIKTRGQQVTLSCSPISGHRSVSWYQQTPGQGLQFLFEYFSETQRNKGNFPGRFSGRQFSNSRSEMNVSTLELGDSALYLCASARSKSSGRAGLEQFFGPGTRLTVL.

The chain links TRBV15 to TRBJ2-3; 8 positions agree with TRBD2. Germline lookup yields CDR1 LNHNV and CDR2 YYDKDF (reference sequence). V lost 8 bases and J lost 0; bases outside the gene matches: 7. The length of the CDR3 is 15 residues. Here the CDR3 DNA reads TGTGCCACCGGGTCGGGGGGGACTAGCACAGATACGCAGTATTTT. It specifies CATGSGGTSTDTQYF.

This clone was observed once. The rearrangement joins TRBV9 to TRBJ2-2, with TRBD2 matching over 12 bases. V shed 3 bases and J 7 bases; nucleotides not matched to a gene: 4. Germline V CDR1 and CDR2: SGDLS, YYNGEE. This CDR3 region has 15 residues. The CDR3, as DNA: TGTGCCAGCAGCGCGACTAGCGGGAGTGACGGGGAGCTGTTTTTT. Its translation: CASSATSGSDGELFF.

The chain carries TRBV4-1 and TRBJ2-7, with 7 bases aligning to TRBD1. V gave up 2 bases and J gave up 1 base; unmatched junction bases: 5. This CDR3 has 15 residues. In germline, CDR1 is MGHRA, CDR2 YSYEKL. The CDR3 sequence: CASSQNRDSSYEQYF. In DNA form, the CDR3 reads TGCGCCAGCAGCCAAAACCGGGACAGTTCCTACGAGCAGTACTTC.

This rearrangement joins TRBV28 to TRBJ1-5; no firm D call. With 6 bases removed from V and 9 bases from J, the gap between germline ends came to 12 bases. The CDR3 loop spans 12 amino acids. Germline V lookup: CDR1 MDHEN, CDR2 SYDVKM. CDR3 sequence reads: CASSWTRSPQHF. The CDR3, as DNA: TGTGCCAGCAGCTGGACCCGATCGCCCCAGCATTTT.

This chain joins TRBV5-5 and TRBJ2-2, with D uncertain. V lost 3 bases, J lost 2 bases, and 5 bases lay in between. The CDR3 runs 13 residues. CDR1 and CDR2 (germline): SGHKS, YYEKEE (reference sequence). CDR3 coding DNA: TGTGCCAGCAGCTCTCAAAACACCGGGGAGCTGTTTTTT. Amino acid sequence: CASSSQNTGELFF.

This chain connects TRBV6-5 to TRBJ2-2; weak D call: TRBD2 (6 bases). V lost 7 bases to trimming and J lost 3 bases, with 12 bases between them. The CDR3 consists of 14 residues. Germline CDR1 and CDR2: MNHEY and SVGAGI. The DNA for the CDR3 is TGTGCCAGCATGGGGAGGAGTCACACCGGGGAGCTGTTTTTT. Its translation: CASMGRSHTGELFF.

The chain is built from TRBV4-3 and TRBJ2-3, with 7 bases aligning to TRBD2. Germline CDR1 is LGHNA and CDR2 is YSLEER. The V segment lost 4 bases and the J segment 1 base; nucleotides outside the gene matches: 14. This CDR3 contains 18 residues. The CDR3 nucleotides are TGCGCCAGCAGCCGATACGGGACTACGCTGGGGGGCACAGATACGCAGTATTTT. It translates to CASSRYGTTLGGTDTQYF.

The chain links TRBV7-9 to TRBJ2-2; 7 bases agree with TRBD1. CDR3 length: 15 residues. CDR1 and CDR2 (germline): SEHNR, FQNEAQ (reference sequence). V shed 1 base and J 3 bases; nucleotides not matched to a gene: 2. CDR3 amino acids: CASSLVDRDTGELFF. DNA for the CDR3: TGTGCCAGCAGCTTAGTTGACAGGGACACCGGGGAGCTGTTTTTT.

The rearrangement joins TRBV11-2 to TRBJ2-3; 13 bases map to TRBD2. Germline assignment: CDR1 SGHAT and CDR2 FQNNGV. This CDR3 comprises 18 residues. J was trimmed by 4 bases and V by 5 bases; bases with no gene match: 12. CDR3 DNA sequence: TGTGCCAGCAGCCGGACCGCAAAAGGACTAGCGGGGGCAGATACGCAGTATTTT. Encoded protein: CASSRTAKGLAGADTQYF.

The J gene is TRBJ2-1, the V gene TRBV5-1, with 9 bases lining up with TRBD1. The germline V gene has CDR1 SGHRS and CDR2 YFSETQ. Unmatched junction bases numbered 7, after V lost 4 bases and J lost 8 bases. The CDR3 sequence is 14 residues long. CDR3 DNA: TGCGCCAGCAGCGAACTACAGGGGGCCTATGAGCAGTTCTTC. Translated: CASSELQGAYEQFF.